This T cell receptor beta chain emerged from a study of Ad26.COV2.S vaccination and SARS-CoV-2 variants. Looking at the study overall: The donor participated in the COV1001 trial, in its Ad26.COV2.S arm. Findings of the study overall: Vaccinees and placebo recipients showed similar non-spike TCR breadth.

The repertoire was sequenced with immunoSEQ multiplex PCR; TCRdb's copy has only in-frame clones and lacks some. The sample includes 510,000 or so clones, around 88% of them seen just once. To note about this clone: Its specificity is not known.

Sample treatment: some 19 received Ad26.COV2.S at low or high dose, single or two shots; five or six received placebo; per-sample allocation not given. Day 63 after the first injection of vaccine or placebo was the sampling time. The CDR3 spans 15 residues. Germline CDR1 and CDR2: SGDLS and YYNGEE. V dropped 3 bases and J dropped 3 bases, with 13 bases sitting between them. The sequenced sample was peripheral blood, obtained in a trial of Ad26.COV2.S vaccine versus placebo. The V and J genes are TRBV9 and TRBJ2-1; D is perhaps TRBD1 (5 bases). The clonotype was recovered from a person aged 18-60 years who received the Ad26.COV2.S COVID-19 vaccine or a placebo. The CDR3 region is CASSEGAGNYNEQFF. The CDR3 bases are TGTGCCAGCAGCGAGGGCGCAGGGAACTACAATGAGCAGTTCTTC.